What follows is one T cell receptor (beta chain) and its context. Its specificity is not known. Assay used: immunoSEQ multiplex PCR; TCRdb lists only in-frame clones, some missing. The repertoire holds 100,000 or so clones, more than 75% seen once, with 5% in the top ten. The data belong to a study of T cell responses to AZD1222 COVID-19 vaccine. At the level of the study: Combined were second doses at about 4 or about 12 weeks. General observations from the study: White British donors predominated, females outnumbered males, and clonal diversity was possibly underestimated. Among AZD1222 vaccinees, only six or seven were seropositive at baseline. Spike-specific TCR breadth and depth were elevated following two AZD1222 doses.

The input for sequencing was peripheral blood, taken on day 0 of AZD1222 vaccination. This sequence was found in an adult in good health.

The CDR3 spells CASSLANGDTIYF. The CDR3, as DNA: TGCGCCAGCAGCTTGGCAAACGGTGACACCATATATTTT. This rearrangement joins TRBV5-1 to TRBJ1-3; no clear D. This CDR3 is built from 13 residues. Trimming took 0 bases from V and 8 from J, leaving 9 bases between them. Germline-derived CDR1 and CDR2 are SGHRS and YFSETQ. Complete variable domain (other parts from reference TRBV5-1 and TRBJ1-3): KAGVTQTPRYLIKTRGQQVTLSCSPISGHRSVSWYQQTPGQGLQFLFEYFSETQRNKGNFPGRFSGRQFSNSRSEMNVSTLELGDSALYLCASSLANGDTIYFGEGSWLTVV.